This is a list of T cell receptor beta chains from one sample in a study of shared clonotypes between healthy human individuals. Produced via immunoSEQ multiplex PCR; TCRdb's table is partial and in-frame only. There are over 1.5 million clones in the sample; approximately 98% occur only once, and about 0.45% lies in the top ten. Sequenced: naive CD4+ T cells sorted from blood. Receptor source: a man aged 25 to 40 in good health. CDR3s include the opening cysteine and the closing phenylalanine or tryptophan. The order of the fields is J gene, clone size, V gene, D gene, CDR3 DNA, CDR3 protein. The D gene is left open where the match is weak. For some rows the clone size is stated as once, few or many, or as a class when expanded; others skip it.

J: TRBJ2-6; size: once; V: TRBV28; D: -; DNA: TGTGCCAGCAGTCCCGGTGCGGCTGGGGCCAACGTCCTGACTTTC; CDR3: CASSPGAAGANVLTF
J: TRBJ1-4; size: -; V: TRBV2; D: -; DNA: TGTGCCAGCAGTGATGGGCGGACTAATGAAAAACTGTTTTTT; CDR3: CASSDGRTNEKLFF
J: TRBJ2-3; size: once; V: TRBV6-1; D: TRBD2; DNA: TGTGCCAGCAGTCCACTAGCGGGAGGGCCAGATACGCAGTATTTT; CDR3: CASSPLAGGPDTQYF
J: TRBJ2-7; size: -; V: TRBV5-4; D: -; DNA: TGTGCCAGCAGCTTTGCGGCCCGAGGAGGGGCCCACTTC; CDR3: CASSFAARGGAHF
J: TRBJ2-7; size: -; V: TRBV5-5; D: TRBD1; DNA: TGTGCCAGCAGCCTCGACAGGGGGAAAGGGTACGAGCAGTACTTC; CDR3: CASSLDRGKGYEQYF
J: TRBJ2-7; size: -; V: TRBV13; D: -; DNA: TGTGCCAGCAGCGAATACCTATACGAGCAGTACTTC; CDR3: CASSEYLYEQYF
J: TRBJ1-5; size: -; V: TRBV28; D: -; DNA: TGTGCCAGCAGGTCGACCTGGGTGGGGCCCCAGCATTTT; CDR3: CASRSTWVGPQHF
J: TRBJ1-2; size: once; V: TRBV7-2; D: -; DNA: TGTGCCAGCAGTATAAAACAGGTGTCCTGGGGCTACACCTTC; CDR3: CASSIKQVSWGYTF
J: TRBJ2-1; size: -; V: TRBV5-1; D: -; DNA: TGCGCCAGCATGGTTGTCGGGGGCTCCTACAATGAGCAGTTCTTC; CDR3: CASMVVGGSYNEQFF
J: TRBJ1-1; size: -; V: TRBV6-5; D: -; DNA: TGTGCCAGCGGGGGGAGGGTTCAAAACACTGAAGCTTTCTTT; CDR3: CASGGRVQNTEAFF
J: TRBJ2-3; size: -; V: TRBV19; D: TRBD1; DNA: TGTGCCAGTTGTCCGGGACAGGGGGCTACAGATACGCAGTATTTT; CDR3: CASCPGQGATDTQYF
J: TRBJ2-6; size: -; V: TRBV7-9; D: -; DNA: TGTGCCAGCAGCTTAATAAGGCGGTTCTCTGGGGCCAACGTCCTGACTTTC; CDR3: CASSLIRRFSGANVLTF
J: TRBJ2-2; size: -; V: TRBV19; D: -; DNA: TGTGCCAGTAGTATCATAGGACAGAGCCTCACCGGGGAGCTGTTTTTT; CDR3: CASSIIGQSLTGELFF
J: TRBJ2-5; size: -; V: TRBV5-4; D: TRBD2; DNA: TGTGCCAGCAGCTCCCCCGTGGCGGGAGAACGGGAGACCCAGTACTTC; CDR3: CASSSPVAGERETQYF
J: TRBJ2-7; size: -; V: TRBV5-1; D: TRBD1; DNA: TGCGCCAGCAGCTTTGGACAGGGAAGGGAGCAGTACTTC; CDR3: CASSFGQGREQYF
J: TRBJ2-1; size: -; V: TRBV5-1; D: TRBD1; DNA: TGCGCCAGCAGCGGACAGGTTGGCAATGAGCAGTTCTTC; CDR3: CASSGQVGNEQFF
J: TRBJ2-7; size: -; V: TRBV9; D: -; DNA: TGTGCCAGCAGCGTAGGACCGAGGGAGCCCTACGAGCAGTACTTC; CDR3: CASSVGPREPYEQYF
J: TRBJ2-7; size: -; V: TRBV7-6; D: -; DNA: TGTGCCAGCAGCTTAGCGCAGGGGGGATCCTACGAGCAGTACTTC; CDR3: CASSLAQGGSYEQYF
J: TRBJ2-1; size: -; V: TRBV5-1; D: -; DNA: TGCGCCAGCAGCTTGGCGGGAGAGAGGTACAATGAGCAGTTCTTC; CDR3: CASSLAGERYNEQFF
J: TRBJ2-2; size: once; V: TRBV19; D: -; DNA: TGTGCCAGTAGGTCTCTGCCGCTCGGCACCGGGGAGCTGTTTTTT; CDR3: CASRSLPLGTGELFF
J: TRBJ2-7; size: -; V: TRBV5-1; D: TRBD2; DNA: TGCGCCAGCAGCAACGTAGCGGGAAGGGTCGAGCAGTACTTC; CDR3: CASSNVAGRVEQYF
J: TRBJ2-1; size: -; V: TRBV9; D: TRBD2; DNA: TGTGCCAGCAGCGTGGGTAGCGGGGGAAATGAGCAGTTCTTC; CDR3: CASSVGSGGNEQFF
J: TRBJ2-3; size: -; V: TRBV30; D: -; DNA: TGTGCCTGGGAAAGAACAGATACGCAGTATTTT; CDR3: CAWERTDTQYF
J: TRBJ2-3; size: -; V: TRBV5-5; D: TRBD1; DNA: TGTGCCAGCACCTGGACAGGGGGCACAGATACGCAGTATTTT; CDR3: CASTWTGGTDTQYF
J: TRBJ2-2; size: -; V: TRBV18; D: TRBD2; DNA: TGTGCCAGCTCGCGACTAGCGGGAGCGTCGAACACCGGGGAGCTGTTTTTT; CDR3: CASSRLAGASNTGELFF
J: TRBJ2-2; size: -; V: TRBV14; D: -; DNA: TGTGCCAGCAGCCAAGTGATCAACGGGGAGCTGTTTTTT; CDR3: CASSQVINGELFF
J: TRBJ2-5; size: -; V: TRBV18; D: TRBD1; DNA: TGTGCCAGCTCACCACGTCGGGACAGGGGTGAGACCCAGTACTTC; CDR3: CASSPRRDRGETQYF
J: TRBJ2-5; size: -; V: TRBV7-8; D: -; DNA: TGTGCCAGCAGCTTATCAGGAGCAGCGCAAGAAGAGACCCAGTACTTC; CDR3: CASSLSGAAQEETQYF
J: TRBJ2-7; size: -; V: TRBV6-6; D: -; DNA: TGTGCCAGCAGTTACTCGAAGGGGAAATCCTACGAGCAGTACTTC; CDR3: CASSYSKGKSYEQYF